The 14 T cell receptor beta chains presented below share a single source sample, sequenced in a study of blood T cells in healthy people across ages. Next came a second PCR, run for about 6 to 12 cycles, which used a sample-barcoded 5' primer along with a J-beta primer mix. TCRdb re-called the 5' RACE reads through MiXCR, storing one row per CDR3 protein. The sample carries roughly 1,300,000 distinct CDR3 sequences, approximately 60% recorded once. The sample taken for sequencing was blood. The receptors come from a man between 18 and 29 years old in good health.

V and J are TRBV20-1 and TRBJ1-2; the D gene is possibly TRBD1 (6 bases). V was cut by 4 bases and J by 6 bases, with 12 bases left in between. The germline V gene has CDR1 DFQATT and CDR2 SNEGSKA (reference sequence). This CDR3 has 12 residues. CDR3 coding DNA: TGCAGTGCTACACAGGGAATCCATGGCTACACCTTC. It translates to CSATQGIHGYTF.

This chain connects TRBV5-1 to TRBJ2-1, with D possibly TRBD1 on 7 matching bases. Germline V gene lookup returns CDR1 SGHRS and CDR2 YFSETQ. V lost 0 bases and J lost 7, with 14 bases in between. CDR3 length equals 15 residues. The DNA of the CDR3 is TGCGCCAGCAGCTTGGCGGCGGGACAGCAAAATGAGCAGTTCTTC. The encoded protein is CASSLAAGQQNEQFF.

CDR3 sequence (DNA): TGTGCCAGCAGCCGGAACACAGAAAACATTCAGTACTTC. Translating gives CASSRNTENIQYF. The V gene is TRBV7-2, the J gene TRBJ2-7; D gene uncertain. The J call may be faulty, since TRBJ2-4 better matches the DNA end. Germline values: CDR1 SGHTA, CDR2 FQGNSA. The CDR3 runs to 13 residues.

The chain uses TRBV18 and TRBJ2-7; maybe TRBD2 (5 bases). The CDR3 is 16 residues long. The germline V gene has CDR1 KGHSH and CDR2 LQKENI. V was cut by 3 bases and J by 0 bases, with 15 bases left in between. The chain's CDR3 is CASSPGLASSSYEQYF. The CDR3 region has the DNA TGTGCCAGCTCACCCGGTTTAGCTAGCAGCTCCTACGAGCAGTACTTC.

The rearrangement joins TRBV5-6 to TRBJ1-1; D is possibly TRBD1 (6 bases). This CDR3 has 13 residues. V lost 0 bases, J lost 7 bases, and 10 bases lay in between. Germline V gene lookup returns CDR1 SGHDT and CDR2 YYEEEE. CDR3 loop: CASSLGSQGEAFF. The CDR3 bases are TGTGCCAGCAGCTTGGGATCACAGGGTGAAGCTTTCTTT.

The chain carries TRBV7-9 and TRBJ2-7, with a tentative D call TRBD1 (5 bases). V was cut by 5 bases and J by 2 bases, with 19 bases left in between. This CDR3 is 16 amino acids long. Germline V gene sequence: CDR1 SEHNR, CDR2 FQNEAQ (reference sequence). CDR3 region: CASSGHRTITTYEQYF. The CDR3 nucleotides are TGTGCCAGCAGCGGACATAGGACAATTACCACCTACGAGCAGTACTTC. The full variable domain, its missing parts supplied by reference TRBV7-9 and TRBJ2-7, is DTGVSQNPRHKITKRGQNVTFRCDPISEHNRLYWYRQTLGQGPEFLTYFQNEAQLEKSRLLSDRFSAERPKGSFSTLEIQRTEQGDSAMYLCASSGHRTITTYEQYFGPGTRLTVT.

The chain is built from TRBV29-1 and TRBJ1-1; D unclear. In germline, CDR1 is SQVTM, CDR2 ANQGSEA. The CDR3 totals 13 residues. V shed 3 bases and J shed 1 base, with 9 bases lying between them. The CDR3 is CSVESRQNTEAFF. In DNA form, the CDR3 reads TGCAGCGTTGAGTCCAGGCAGAACACTGAAGCTTTCTTT. The variable domain in full, with the rest retrieved from reference TRBV29-1 and TRBJ1-1, is SAVISQKPSRDICQRGTSLTIQCQVDSQVTMMFWYRQQPGQSLTLIATANQGSEATYESGFVIDKFPISRPNLTFSTLTVSNMSPEDSSIYLCSVESRQNTEAFFGQGTRLTVV.

Regarding this clonotype: Given a much more abundant clone one base away, this may be a read error. The rearrangement joins TRBV4-1 to TRBJ1-1; 9 nucleotides match TRBD1. The CDR3 totals 17 residues. Germline lookup yields CDR1 MGHRA and CDR2 YSYEKL. In nucleotides, the CDR3 is TGCACCAGCAGCCGACTACAGGGGGCGAGTGTGAACACTGAAGCTTTCTTT. This sequence encodes CTSSRLQGASVNTEAFF.

This clonotype came up a few times. The chain recombines TRBV12-3 or TRBV12-4 with TRBJ2-2; possible D gene TRBD2, 5 bases. V dropped 1 base and J dropped 2 bases, with 14 bases sitting between them. This CDR3 has 17 residues. The CDR3 is CASSLVGGGANTGELFF. The CDR3 region has the DNA TGTGCCAGCAGTTTAGTAGGAGGAGGTGCCAACACCGGGGAGCTGTTTTTT.

This clonotype was observed a few times. The CDR3 here is CSVAAVLVGEQYF. The DNA for the CDR3 is TGCAGCGTTGCCGCGGTTCTAGTTGGCGAGCAGTACTTC. This chain connects TRBV29-1 to TRBJ2-7, with D hard to call. CDR1 is SQVTM, CDR2 ANQGSEA, per germline. Trimming stripped 4 bases from V and 6 bases from J, with 16 bases between. The CDR3 length is 13 residues.

About this clonotype: Germline is not matched at one junction end, which may reflect a read error. The chain has TRBV4-2 and TRBJ2-3; tentatively, D is TRBD2 (6 bases). Germline V gene lookup returns CDR1 LGHNA and CDR2 YNFKEQ. This CDR3 has 16 amino acids. CDR3 loop: CASSSSAGPSTGTQYF. In DNA, the CDR3 is TGTGCCAGCAGCTCTAGTGCGGGGCCCAGCACAGGTACGCAGTATTTT.

This clonotype was seen only once. The rearrangement joins TRBV3-1 to TRBJ2-7, with D hard to call. V lost 1 base to trimming and J lost 4 bases, with 14 bases between them. Per germline, CDR1 LGHDT and CDR2 YNNKEL (reference sequence). The CDR3 has 15 residues. The CDR3 sequence: CASSQVPYDAYEQYF. The CDR3 DNA reads as TGTGCCAGCAGCCAAGTACCATACGACGCATACGAGCAGTACTTC.

The rearrangement joins TRBV7-2 to TRBJ2-3, with 14 bases fitting TRBD2. V was pared by 8 bases and J by 4 bases, with 5 bases of the junction left unmatched. Looked up from germline, CDR1 is SGHTA and CDR2 is FQGNSA. This CDR3 has 15 amino acids. The CDR3 DNA reads TGTGCCAGCTCGGGACTAGCGGGAGTGGCAGATACGCAGTATTTT. It is translated as CASSGLAGVADTQYF.

The V call is TRBV29-1, the J call TRBJ1-2; D not certain. The germline CDR1 and CDR2 sequences are SQVTM and ANQGSEA. This CDR3 is 13 amino acids long. V lost 3 bases and J lost 0, with 8 bases in between. The CDR3 loop reads CSVEPAANYGYTF. As DNA, the CDR3 is TGCAGCGTTGAGCCAGCGGCTAACTATGGCTACACCTTC.